The next 24 T cell receptor beta chains were all read from a single sample in a study of vaccination and CD4 T cells after COVID-19 (dated by TCRdb to 2021 to 2024). Antigens for these TCRs are unknown. Library preparation used PCR. Sequencing instrument: Illumina iSeq 100. TCR sequencing of DNA from cultured CD4+ T cells used the Oncomine TCR Beta short-read assay at the Johns Hopkins FTIC core. TCRdb reworked the public reads: Q25 trimming with fastp, MiXCR clone assembly, productive beta chains retained. All rows with the same CDR3 protein become a single entry with the most common DNA and genes. Within this sample are several thousand distinct CDR3 sequences, with roughly 50% of them counted one time only. The ten largest clones represent approximately 34% of the sample. In the paper's terms, the treatment or condition label means: roughly 11-day PBMC culture with coronavirus spike peptide pools or control peptides (ViraFEST assay).

The sample comprised CD4+ T cells from blood, cultured in vitro. All receptors derive from a human donor who had recovered from COVID-19.

The chain recombines TRBV20-1 with TRBJ1-6; 9 bases line up with TRBD1. V dropped 5 bases and J dropped 5; count of bases not matched to a gene: 4. CDR1 and CDR2 from the germline V gene are DFQATT and SNEGSKA (reference sequence). This CDR3 spans 14 amino acids. In DNA, the CDR3 is TGCAGTGCTCATGGGGACAGGGATAATTCACCCCTCCACTTT. It codes for CSAHGDRDNSPLHF.

The V gene is TRBV20-1, the J gene TRBJ1-2, with D maybe TRBD1 (6 bases). The CDR3 spans 14 residues. Per germline, CDR1 DFQATT and CDR2 SNEGSKA (reference sequence). V shed 2 bases and J shed 0 bases, with 10 bases lying between them. CDR3 DNA: TGCAGTGCTAGATCGGACAGTACTAACTATGGCTACACCTTC. Its translation: CSARSDSTNYGYTF.

This rearrangement joins TRBV6-5 to TRBJ1-2; 10 bases fit TRBD1. This CDR3 has 16 residues. From germline, CDR1 is MNHEY and CDR2 SVGAGI. V gave up 0 bases and J gave up 9 bases; unmatched junction bases: 10. CDR3 sequence: CASSYSPGQGYYSYTF. The CDR3 nucleotides read TGTGCCAGCAGTTACTCCCCGGGACAGGGGTATTATAGCTACACCTTC.

The CDR3 region has the DNA TGTGCCATCAGTGGTCCTAGCGGACCCCCCTACGAGCAGTACTTC. Residues: CAISGPSGPPYEQYF. This chain uses TRBV10-3 with TRBJ2-7; 7 bases line up with TRBD2. This CDR3 has 15 amino acids. The trim removed 4 bases at V and 2 bases at J, leaving 8 bases unmatched. Per the germline V gene, CDR1 is ENHRY and CDR2 is SYGVKD.

By sample fraction, this clonotype is medium-sized. The chain couples TRBV15 to TRBJ1-2; the D gene is possibly TRBD1 (5 bases). CDR1 and CDR2 (germline): LNHNV, YYDKDF (reference sequence). The CDR3 contains 14 residues. The V end lost 1 base, the J end lost 6 bases, and 12 bases lay between the germline ends. The CDR3 coding sequence is TGTGCCACCAGCAGAGGAACAGGCGTGAATGGCTACACCTTC. It is translated as CATSRGTGVNGYTF.

This rearrangement joins TRBV5-5 to TRBJ2-7; the D gene is possibly TRBD1 (6 bases). The CDR3 totals 13 residues. Germline loops: CDR1 SGHKS, CDR2 YYEKEE (reference sequence). Between the trimmed V and J ends, which lost 0 bases and 5 bases, there was a span of 9 bases. CDR3 in DNA: TGTGCCAGCAGCTTGGAGGGGGATCACGAGCAGTACTTC. Protein product: CASSLEGDHEQYF.

This clonotype was seen more than once but under ten times. The V gene is TRBV6-1, the J gene TRBJ1-5; D perhaps matches TRBD1 (6 bases). CDR1 is MNHNS and CDR2 is SASEGT in the germline V gene. With 5 bases removed from V and 7 bases from J, the gap between germline ends came to 15 bases. The CDR3 length is 14 residues. In DNA, the CDR3 is TGTGCCAGCAGTCGAGGGGGGGGAACCCAGCCCCAGCATTTT. Translation gives CASSRGGGTQPQHF.

This clonotype occurred once. V and J are TRBV6-1 and TRBJ1-5, with 7 bases identical to TRBD1. After removal of 8 bases from V and 0 bases from J, the junction contained 1 base not matched to a gene. Germline V gene data show CDR1 as MNHNS and CDR2 as SASEGT. The CDR3 runs 13 residues. CDR3 nucleotides: TGTGCCAGCGGACAGGTTAGCAATCAGCCCCAGCATTTT. As protein: CASGQVSNQPQHF.

This clonotype was seen a handful of times. This chain connects TRBV20-1 to TRBJ1-5; the match to TRBD1 covers 7 bases. Germline lookup yields CDR1 DFQATT and CDR2 SNEGSKA (reference sequence). With 3 bases clipped from V and 0 bases from J, the junction kept 5 bases outside the gene matches. The CDR3 loop spans 15 amino acids. CDR3 amino acids: CSARRGQVSNQPQHF. The CDR3 nucleotides read TGCAGTGCTAGGCGTGGACAGGTTAGCAATCAGCCCCAGCATTTT.

V usage is TRBV7-2 and J usage is TRBJ2-5; D gene unclear. CDR1 and CDR2 from the germline V gene are SGHTA and FQGNSA. V lost 5 bases and J 0 bases, leaving 10 bases between the germline ends. The CDR3 contains 14 residues. The chain's CDR3 is CASSPRQYQETQYF. In DNA form, the CDR3 reads TGTGCCAGCAGCCCCCGCCAATACCAAGAGACCCAGTACTTC.

The J gene is TRBJ1-1, the V gene TRBV20-1, with D unresolved. The germline gives CDR1 DFQATT, CDR2 SNEGSKA (reference sequence). The CDR3 covers 12 residues. The CDR3 DNA is TGCGGACGACTGCCAAGGTACACTGAAGCTTTCTTT. Translation: CGRLPRYTEAFF.

This clonotype turned up a few times. The V and J genes are TRBV10-3 and TRBJ1-2; the D gene is possibly TRBD1 (6 bases). This CDR3 is built from 14 residues. The germline V gene encodes CDR1 ENHRY and CDR2 SYGVKD. Trimming shortened V by 3 bases and J by 12 bases, and 20 bases separated the two germline ends. CDR3 amino acids: CAISDRGGHPWDTF. CDR3 sequence (DNA): TGTGCCATCAGTGACAGGGGAGGACACCCCTGGGACACCTTC.

The V gene is TRBV20-1, the J gene TRBJ2-7, with 7 bases identical to TRBD2. V lost 4 bases and J lost 5; bases outside the gene matches: 5. This CDR3 has 12 amino acids. The V gene's germline CDR1 is DFQATT and CDR2 SNEGSKA (reference sequence). CDR3 in DNA: TGCAGTGCTAAGTGTGGGGGGGACGAGCAGTACTTC. Translating it yields CSAKCGGDEQYF.

This clonotype was recorded a few times. The rearrangement links TRBV28 to TRBJ2-7; tentatively, D is TRBD2 (6 bases). The V and J ends lost 10 bases and 0 bases respectively, with 13 bases between them. Germline V gives CDR1 MDHEN, CDR2 SYDVKM. This CDR3 has 13 amino acids. DNA for the CDR3: TGTGCCACCTGGCGGGGCTACTCCTACGAGCAGTACTTC. The encoded protein is CATWRGYSYEQYF.

The CDR3 DNA is TGTGCCAGCAGTTACTCCAGCGGGGGGGCCGTCTACGAGCAGTACTTC. Its translation is CASSYSSGGAVYEQYF. The rearrangement uses TRBV6-5 and TRBJ2-7, with TRBD2 matching 10 bases. The trim removed 0 bases at V and 3 bases at J, leaving 5 bases unmatched. Looked up from germline, CDR1 is MNHEY and CDR2 is SVGAGI. The CDR3 has 16 residues.

The chain employs TRBV10-1 and TRBJ1-2, with a tentative D call TRBD1 (6 bases). V lost 9 bases and J lost 8, with 22 bases in between. This CDR3 has 14 residues. Germline V gives CDR1 WNHNN, CDR2 SYGVQD (reference sequence). The CDR3 DNA reads as TGCGCCAGAATCCGTGCGGGGGGCAGTAACGGCTACACCTTC. Its translation is CARIRAGGSNGYTF.

This clonotype is deemed large. The chain's CDR3 is CASSLASGNYGYTF. CDR3 DNA sequence: TGTGCCAGCAGCTTAGCGTCAGGGAACTATGGCTACACCTTC. The rearrangement joins TRBV7-9 to TRBJ1-2, with a tentative D call TRBD1 (5 bases). The germline V and J ends were trimmed by 0 bases and 2 bases, with 7 bases remaining between them. The CDR3 is made up of 14 amino acids. CDR1 is SEHNR, CDR2 FQNEAQ, per germline (reference sequence).

The chain links TRBV28 to TRBJ1-2, with D unclear. The V and J ends lost 2 bases and 2 bases respectively, with 6 bases between them. This CDR3 has 13 residues. Germline V gene data show CDR1 as MDHEN and CDR2 as SYDVKM. The CDR3 loop reads CASSLPNNYGYTF. The CDR3 DNA reads as TGTGCCAGCAGTTTACCGAACAACTATGGCTACACCTTC.

By frequency in the sample, this clonotype is large. V usage is TRBV6-1 and J usage is TRBJ1-5; 9 nucleotides line up with TRBD1. With 6 bases clipped from V and 5 bases from J, the junction kept 8 bases outside the gene matches. The CDR3 spans 15 residues. CDR1 and CDR2 (germline): MNHNS, SASEGT. The CDR3: CASRTTGTGHQPQHF. CDR3 sequence (DNA): TGTGCCAGCAGGACTACCGGGACAGGGCATCAGCCCCAGCATTTT.

The V call is TRBV6-1, the J call TRBJ1-2, with D uncertain. The CDR3 totals 12 residues. Trimming shortened V by 5 bases and J by 9 bases, and 13 bases separated the two germline ends. CDR1 and CDR2 (germline): MNHNS, SASEGT. CDR3 sequence (DNA): TGTGCCAGCAGTCAACGCGAGGATAGCTACACCTTC. Translation gives CASSQREDSYTF.

On this clonotype: It is unclear where the CDR3 begins or ends on the DNA, so no DNA is shown, and the CDR3 is as TCRdb lists it. The rearrangement joins TRBV7-2 to TRBJ1-5; TRBD1 is taken as the D call from the table, unchecked against the DNA. The CDR3 extends over 22 residues, inclusive of both ends. The germline gives CDR1 SGHTA, CDR2 FQGNSA. This CDR3 reads CASSAGTGAYEQYFGPGQPQHF.

The genes are TRBV7-2 and TRBJ2-7, with a possible D match to TRBD1 (5 bases). Trimming shortened V by 1 base and J by 7 bases, and 17 bases separated the two germline ends. Germline V CDR1 and CDR2: SGHTA, FQGNSA. The CDR3 covers 15 residues. The CDR3 loop reads CASSLESAAKGEQYF. CDR3 nucleotide sequence: TGTGCCAGCAGCTTAGAATCTGCTGCCAAGGGGGAGCAGTACTTC.

The chain uses TRBV20-1 and TRBJ1-6; tentative D call: TRBD1 (6 bases). V dropped 0 bases and J dropped 6 bases, with 12 bases sitting between them. Germline V gene lookup returns CDR1 DFQATT and CDR2 SNEGSKA (reference sequence). CDR3 length: 15 amino acids. CDR3 bases: TGCAGTGCTAGAGATGGGGGCGGTGGTAATTCACCCCTCCACTTT. This gives the protein CSARDGGGGNSPLHF.

The gene calls are TRBV28 and TRBJ2-7; 7 bases line up with TRBD2. This CDR3 has 13 amino acids. Per germline, CDR1 MDHEN and CDR2 SYDVKM. Germline trimming cut 9 bases from V and 4 bases from J; bases unmatched to any gene: 9. CDR3 in DNA: TGTGCCAGTCACTTAGCGGGTGGTTACGAGCAGTACTTC. Protein sequence: CASHLAGGYEQYF.